The 22 T cell receptor beta chains below were found in one sample sequenced in a study of shared clonotypes between healthy human individuals. Clones were read by immunoSEQ multiplex PCR, and TCRdb kept only the in-frame ones, dropping some. The sample has 2 million to 2.5 million clones, more than 80% seen once. The specimen was naive CD4+ T cells from PBMCs. As to subset: CD45RA+ positively selected. The receptors here all came from a man aged 18 to 35 in good health. Some clones in this sample may be carry-over from other donors' samples.

This chain links TRBV5-1 with TRBJ2-1; D possibly corresponds to TRBD1 (6 bases). The V end lost 0 bases, the J end lost 10 bases, and 20 bases lay between the germline ends. Germline-derived CDR1 and CDR2 are SGHRS and YFSETQ. CDR3 size: 16 residues. CDR3 sequence reads: CASSLAVGTNRKEQFF. Here the CDR3 DNA reads TGCGCCAGCAGCTTGGCCGTAGGGACAAATAGGAAGGAGCAGTTCTTC.

V and J are TRBV2 and TRBJ1-5; D gene ambiguous. The CDR3 contains 15 residues. V was cut by 6 bases and J by 4 bases, with 16 bases left in between. Germline V gene lookup returns CDR1 SNHLY and CDR2 FYNNEI. In DNA, the CDR3 is TGTGCCAGCAGCTTAGGACGCGGTGGAAATCAGCCCCAGCATTTT. It codes for CASSLGRGGNQPQHF.

This clone was seen more than once but under ten times. J is TRBJ1-3 and V is TRBV7-2; D gene uncertain. This CDR3 is built from 12 residues. Germline V lookup: CDR1 SGHTA, CDR2 FQGNSA. V gave up 9 bases and J gave up 4 bases, with 10 bases separating them. This CDR3 is CASHRSGNTIYF. For the CDR3, the DNA is TGTGCCAGTCACAGATCCGGAAACACCATATATTTT.

The chain uses TRBV7-8 and TRBJ2-7, with 7 bases lining up with TRBD2. With V trimmed by 5 bases and J by 0 bases, 7 bases remained unmatched. CDR3 length: 15 residues. The V gene's germline CDR1 is SGHVS and CDR2 FQNEAQ. CDR3 sequence reads: CASSTSGASSYEQYF. The DNA for the CDR3 is TGTGCCAGCAGCACCAGCGGGGCCAGCTCCTACGAGCAGTACTTC.

The chain is built from TRBV19 and TRBJ2-1, with D perhaps matching TRBD2 (6 bases). Germline V lookup: CDR1 LNHDA, CDR2 SQIVND (reference sequence). The CDR3 covers 15 residues. V lost 6 bases and J lost 3, with 15 bases in between. Here the CDR3 DNA reads TGTGCCAGTAGGTTGGGAGATAGCGGCTACAATGAGCAGTTCTTC. Translated, it gives CASRLGDSGYNEQFF.

The rearrangement uses TRBV11-2 and TRBJ2-3; unclear D gene. CDR1 is SGHAT and CDR2 is FQNNGV in the germline V gene. V was shortened by 7 bases and J by 0 bases, with 8 bases between the two germline ends. CDR3 length: 13 residues. The CDR3 bases are TGTGCCAGCAACCAAGGAAGCACAGATACGCAGTATTTT. It is translated as CASNQGSTDTQYF.

V is TRBV12-5 and J is TRBJ2-5, with D perhaps TRBD1 or TRBD2 (5 bases each). V was shortened by 1 base and J by 5 bases, with 14 bases between the two germline ends. CDR3 size: 15 residues. CDR1 LGHNT and CDR2 FRNRAP come from the germline V gene. The CDR3 spells CASGLGAGTTETQYF. CDR3 in DNA: TGTGCTAGTGGTTTGGGCGCCGGGACCACGGAGACCCAGTACTTC.

The chain links TRBV6-6 to TRBJ2-1; 7 nucleotides line up with TRBD2. The germline V gene has CDR1 MNHNY and CDR2 SVGAGI (reference sequence). Trimming removed 3 bases from V and 7 bases from J; junction bases left unmatched: 9. The CDR3 totals 15 residues. CDR3 nucleotides: TGTGCCAGCAGTTATGGGGGGGAAGGTGATAATGAGCAGTTCTTC. Its translation: CASSYGGEGDNEQFF.

The gene calls are TRBV14 and TRBJ2-5; TRBD1 agrees at 7 bases. The CDR3 loop spans 15 amino acids. Losses at the gene ends were 1 base for V and 5 bases for J; bases not matched to a gene: 7. Germline-derived CDR1 and CDR2 are SGHDN and FVKESK. The CDR3 protein is CASSQGQGWVETQYF. The CDR3 bases are TGTGCCAGCAGCCAAGGACAGGGTTGGGTGGAGACCCAGTACTTC.

This chain joins TRBV4-3 and TRBJ1-1, with 9 bases aligning to TRBD1. CDR1 and CDR2 from the germline V gene are LGHNA and YSLEER. V gave up 0 bases and J gave up 3 bases; unmatched junction bases: 5. The CDR3 runs 16 residues. In nucleotides, the CDR3 is TGCGCCAGCAGCCAAGATTCGAGGACAGGGGACACTGAAGCTTTCTTT. Translated, it gives CASSQDSRTGDTEAFF.

In its sample, this clone was seen once. This may stem from a read error, because a much larger clone lies one nucleotide away. V is TRBV7-2 and J is TRBJ2-3, with D maybe TRBD2 (5 bases). Germline V lookup: CDR1 SGHTA, CDR2 FQGNSA. This CDR3 comprises 12 residues. Trimming left V 4 bases short and J 4 bases short, with 6 bases between. The CDR3 DNA is TGTGCCAGCAGCTCCGGGGCAGATACGCAGTATTTT. This translates into CASSSGADTQYF. Variable domain in full (rest from reference TRBV7-2 and TRBJ2-3): GAGVSQSPSNKVTEKGKDVELRCDPISGHTALYWYRQSLGQGLEFLIYFQGNSAPDKSGLPSDRFSAERTGGSVSTLTIQRTQQEDSAVYLCASSSGADTQYFGPGTRLTVL.

J is TRBJ1-2 and V is TRBV25-1; 8 nucleotides align to TRBD1. Germline V CDR1 and CDR2: MGHDK, SYGVNS. V lost 10 bases, J lost 4 bases, and 2 bases stayed unmatched. The CDR3 totals 11 residues. DNA of the CDR3: TGTGCCACCGGGACAGGCTATGGCTACACCTTC. Its translation: CATGTGYGYTF.

The chain carries TRBV7-6 and TRBJ2-6; 14 nucleotides agree with TRBD2. With 4 bases clipped from V and 3 bases from J, the junction kept 5 bases outside the gene matches. The germline V gene encodes CDR1 SGHVS and CDR2 FNYEAQ. This CDR3 has 18 residues. Here the CDR3 reads CASSWGTSGSIGANVLTF. CDR3 nucleotide sequence: TGTGCCAGCAGCTGGGGGACTAGCGGGAGTATTGGGGCCAACGTCCTGACTTTC. Variable domain in full (rest from reference TRBV7-6 and TRBJ2-6): GAGVSQSPRYKVTKRGQDVALRCDPISGHVSLYWYRQALGQGPEFLTYFNYEAQQDKSGLPNDRFSAERPEGSISTLTIQRTEQRDSAMYRCASSWGTSGSIGANVLTFGAGSRLTVL.

The rearrangement uses TRBV27 and TRBJ1-1; the D is unclear. Germline V gene sequence: CDR1 MNHEY, CDR2 SMNVEV (reference sequence). V was cut by 3 bases and J by 1 base, with 18 bases left in between. The CDR3 is 17 amino acids. The CDR3 sequence: CASSFSPLEGWNTEAFF. CDR3 DNA: TGTGCCAGCAGTTTCTCCCCCTTGGAGGGCTGGAACACTGAAGCTTTCTTT.

J is TRBJ2-3 and V is TRBV11-2; possibly TRBD1 or TRBD2 for D (5 bases each). Trimming removed 1 base from V and 5 bases from J, with 7 bases in between. The germline V gene has CDR1 SGHAT and CDR2 FQNNGV. CDR3 length equals 13 residues. The CDR3 protein is CASSLGGVDTQYF. Here the CDR3 DNA reads TGTGCCAGCAGCTTAGGAGGGGTAGATACGCAGTATTTT.

The chain uses TRBV28 and TRBJ2-7, with TRBD2 identical over 14 bases. This CDR3 comprises 16 residues. After removal of 6 bases from V and 3 bases from J, the junction contained 7 bases not matched to a gene. CDR1 and CDR2 from the germline V gene are MDHEN and SYDVKM. The CDR3 DNA reads as TGTGCCAGCAGGACTAGCGGGAGGGGAGTACACTACGAGCAGTACTTC. Residues: CASRTSGRGVHYEQYF. The whole variable domain, remainder taken from reference TRBV28 and TRBJ2-7, is DVKVTQSSRYLVKRTGEKVFLECVQDMDHENMFWYRQDPGLGLRLIYFSYDVKMKEKGDIPEGYSVSREKKERFSLILESASTNQTSMYLCASRTSGRGVHYEQYFGPGTRLTVT.

The genes are TRBV7-2 and TRBJ1-1, with D uncertain. Germline V CDR1 and CDR2: SGHTA, FQGNSA. V lost 4 bases, J lost 8 bases, and 11 bases lay in between. This CDR3 is 12 amino acids long. CDR3 region: CASSSDTLEAFF. The CDR3 DNA is TGTGCCAGCAGCTCAGACACCCTGGAAGCTTTCTTT.

This clone has only one observation. The chain recombines TRBV6-6 with TRBJ2-3; 7 positions match TRBD2. V gave up 2 bases and J gave up 0 bases; unmatched junction bases: 2. The CDR3 sequence is 15 residues long. The germline gives CDR1 MNHNY, CDR2 SVGAGI (reference sequence). In DNA, the CDR3 is TGTGCCAGCAGTTACGGCGGGAGAAGCACAGATACGCAGTATTTT. Its translation is CASSYGGRSTDTQYF.

V is TRBV4-1 and J is TRBJ2-4, with D possibly called TRBD1 or TRBD2 (5 bases each). The length of the CDR3 is 14 residues. The V end lost 2 bases, the J end lost 6 bases, and 11 bases lay between the germline ends. Germline assignment: CDR1 MGHRA and CDR2 YSYEKL. Here the CDR3 DNA reads TGCGCCAGCAGCCAACCGGGACGGAGAAACATTCAGTACTTC. Translating gives CASSQPGRRNIQYF.

The J gene is TRBJ1-2, the V gene TRBV6-5; D not resolved. CDR3 length: 10 residues. V lost 6 bases, J lost 6 bases, and 5 bases lay in between. Germline loops: CDR1 MNHEY, CDR2 SVGAGI. The CDR3 protein is CASRGHGYTF. Here the CDR3 DNA reads TGTGCCAGCAGGGGCCATGGCTACACCTTC.

In its sample, this clone was seen a few times. The CDR3 DNA is TGTGCCAGTAGTACTAGGGAGTTGCAGCCCCAGCATTTT. This sequence encodes CASSTRELQPQHF. V is TRBV19 and J is TRBJ1-5, with D unresolved. The length of the CDR3 is 13 residues. Germline V CDR1 and CDR2: LNHDA, SQIVND (reference sequence). Trimming stripped 4 bases from V and 7 bases from J, with 11 bases between.

J is TRBJ1-1 and V is TRBV19; D not certain. Trimming took 5 bases from V and 4 from J, leaving 14 bases between them. The CDR3 extends over 14 amino acids. The germline CDR1 and CDR2 sequences are LNHDA and SQIVND (reference sequence). CDR3 sequence (DNA): TGTGCCAGTAGTTCCGCACCCCTGGGCACTGAAGCTTTCTTT. Encoded protein: CASSSAPLGTEAFF.